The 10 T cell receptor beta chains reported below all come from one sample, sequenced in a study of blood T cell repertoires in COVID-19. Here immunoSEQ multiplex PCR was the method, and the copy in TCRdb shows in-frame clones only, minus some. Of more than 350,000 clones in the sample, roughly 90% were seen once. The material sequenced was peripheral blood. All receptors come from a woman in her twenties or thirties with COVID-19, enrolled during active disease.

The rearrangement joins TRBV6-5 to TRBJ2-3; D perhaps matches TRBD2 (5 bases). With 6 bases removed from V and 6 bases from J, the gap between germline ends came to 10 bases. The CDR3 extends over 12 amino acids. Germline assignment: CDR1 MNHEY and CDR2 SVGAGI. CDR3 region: CASSGLSDTQYF. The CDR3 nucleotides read TGTGCCAGCAGCGGACTGTCGGATACGCAGTATTTT.

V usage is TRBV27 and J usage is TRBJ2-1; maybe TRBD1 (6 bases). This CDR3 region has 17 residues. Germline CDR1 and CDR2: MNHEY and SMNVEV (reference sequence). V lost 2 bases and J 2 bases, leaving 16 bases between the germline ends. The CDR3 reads CASSLAETGTTYNEQFF. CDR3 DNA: TGTGCCAGCAGTTTAGCCGAAACAGGGACAACCTACAATGAGCAGTTCTTC.

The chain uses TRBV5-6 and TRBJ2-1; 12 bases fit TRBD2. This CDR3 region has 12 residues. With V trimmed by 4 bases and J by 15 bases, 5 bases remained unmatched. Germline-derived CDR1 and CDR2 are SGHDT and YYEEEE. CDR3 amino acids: CASSTTSGGRFF. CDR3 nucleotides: TGTGCCAGCAGCACGACTAGCGGGGGTCGGTTCTTC. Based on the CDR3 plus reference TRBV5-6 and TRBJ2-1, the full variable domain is DAGVTQSPTHLIKTRGQQVTLRCSPKSGHDTVSWYQQALGQGPQFIFQYYEEEERQRGNFPDRFSGHQFPNYSSELNVNALLLGDSALYLCASSTTSGGRFFGPGTRLTVL.

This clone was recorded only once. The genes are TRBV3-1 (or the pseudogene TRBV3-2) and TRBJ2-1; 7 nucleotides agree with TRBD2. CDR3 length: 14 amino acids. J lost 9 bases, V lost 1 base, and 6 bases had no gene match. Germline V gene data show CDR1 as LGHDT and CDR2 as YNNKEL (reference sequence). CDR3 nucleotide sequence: TGTGCCAGCAGCCAAGTGGCGGGAGTTCCTGAGCAGTTCTTC. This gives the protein CASSQVAGVPEQFF.

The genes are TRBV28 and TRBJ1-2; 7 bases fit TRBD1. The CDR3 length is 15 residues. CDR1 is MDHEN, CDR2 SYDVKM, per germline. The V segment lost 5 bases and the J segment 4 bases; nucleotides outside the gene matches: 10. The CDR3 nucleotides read TGTGCCAGCAGTCCCCAGGGCAGGGGGACCTATGGCTACACCTTC. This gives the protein CASSPQGRGTYGYTF.

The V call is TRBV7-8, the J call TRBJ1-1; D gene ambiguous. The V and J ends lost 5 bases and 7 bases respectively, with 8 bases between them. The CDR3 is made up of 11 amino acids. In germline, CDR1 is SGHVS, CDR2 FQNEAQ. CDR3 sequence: CASSLYGEAFF. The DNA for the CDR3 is TGTGCCAGCAGCCTTTACGGTGAAGCTTTCTTT.

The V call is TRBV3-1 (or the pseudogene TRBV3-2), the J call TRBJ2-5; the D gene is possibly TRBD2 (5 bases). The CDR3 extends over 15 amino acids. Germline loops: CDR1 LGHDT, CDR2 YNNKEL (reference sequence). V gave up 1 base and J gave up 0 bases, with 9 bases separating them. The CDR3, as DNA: TGTGCCAGCAGCCAAGGTACCGGGAACCAAGAGACCCAGTACTTC. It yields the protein CASSQGTGNQETQYF.

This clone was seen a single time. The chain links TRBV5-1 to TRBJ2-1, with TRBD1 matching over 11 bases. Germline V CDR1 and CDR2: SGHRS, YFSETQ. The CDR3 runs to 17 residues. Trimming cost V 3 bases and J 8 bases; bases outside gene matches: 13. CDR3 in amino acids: CASSWAPGQGARDEQFF. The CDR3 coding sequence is TGCGCCAGCAGCTGGGCCCCCGGACAGGGGGCTAGGGATGAGCAGTTCTTC.

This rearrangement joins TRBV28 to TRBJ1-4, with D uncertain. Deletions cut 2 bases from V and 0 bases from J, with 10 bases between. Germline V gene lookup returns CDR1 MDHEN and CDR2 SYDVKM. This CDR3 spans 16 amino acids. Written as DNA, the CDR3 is TGTGCCAGCAGTTTAGTCCTCGGGGCAACTAATGAAAAACTGTTTTTT. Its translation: CASSLVLGATNEKLFF.

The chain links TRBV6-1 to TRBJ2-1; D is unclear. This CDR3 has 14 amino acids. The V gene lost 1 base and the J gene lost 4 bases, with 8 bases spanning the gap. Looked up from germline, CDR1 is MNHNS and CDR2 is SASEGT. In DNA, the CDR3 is TGTGCCAGCAGTGAAGATCTGTCTTACAATGAGCAGTTCTTC. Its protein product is CASSEDLSYNEQFF.